A selection of T cell receptor beta chains follows, all from one sample in a study of blood T cell repertoires in COVID-19. Assay: immunoSEQ multiplex PCR; the TCRdb copy retains only in-frame clones and omits some. This sample yields 62,000 or so clones, of which around 85% are seen a single time; 1.4% belongs to the top ten. The sequencing input was peripheral blood. The receptors shown here come from a woman aged 55-69 years with acute or convalescent COVID-19. Each CDR3 is given without its conserved first and last residue. D genes are given only for firm matches.

>-|12|TRBJ1-2|TRBV6-6
ASSPSSGDYGYT
>TRBD1|15|TRBJ1-6|TRBV18
ASSPRQTGEGNSPLH
>-|13|TRBJ1-4|TRBV5-1
ASTSRPQTGEKLF
>-|18|TRBJ1-1|TRBV11-3
ASSHLLSPWRGEMNTEAF
>-|12|TRBJ1-2|TRBV4-1
ASSQALFRDSYT
>-|10|TRBJ2-5|TRBV28
AIQGGQETQY
>TRBD1|12|TRBJ2-7|TRBV27
ASSPRQGLYEQY
>-|15|TRBJ1-2|TRBV7-2
ASSLERGLLLNYGYT
>-|14|TRBJ1-2|TRBV2
ASTGGSWGDNYGYT
>TRBD1|13|TRBJ1-1|TRBV4-2
ASSQEDRENTEAF
>TRBD1|12|TRBJ1-2|TRBV15
ATSRELVGGGYT
>TRBD2|13|TRBJ2-5|TRBV7-3
ASSRGLARQETQY
>-|11|TRBJ1-2|TRBV25-1
ASRDSANYGYT
>-|12|TRBJ2-7|TRBV2
ASSPVRAGYEQY
>-|9|TRBJ2-2|TRBV5-6
ASSFSGELF
>-|13|TRBJ1-4|TRBV3-1/TRBV3-2
ASSLGFRGNEKLF
>-|12|TRBJ2-2|TRBV5-1
ASSLVGASGELF
>-|14|TRBJ2-3|TRBV9
ASSVGRGASTDTQY
>TRBD2|18|TRBJ2-3|TRBV30
ACAIADYFTSGRGTDTQY
>-|17|TRBJ2-7|TRBV28
ASSATGGSLASGGYEQY
>-|12|TRBJ2-7|TRBV14
ASSDITRSHEQY
>-|12|TRBJ2-7|TRBV11-3
ASSPHRAPYEQY
>-|14|TRBJ1-5|TRBV5-5
ASSPWTALSNQPQH
>-|10|TRBJ1-2|TRBV29-1
SVTVVEGVYT
>-|12|TRBJ1-5|TRBV14
ASKYRDSNQPQH
>-|12|TRBJ1-6|TRBV7-9
ASSLRDGRSPLH
>-|11|TRBJ1-2|TRBV5-1
ASSSQTERLSH
>-|13|TRBJ2-2|TRBV14
ASSRATRNTGELF
>-|11|TRBJ1-1|TRBV27
ASTAPYIPEAF
>-|11|TRBJ1-1|TRBV6-5
ASSTVNRVEAF
>-|11|TRBJ1-4|TRBV18
ASSGSRNEKLF
>TRBD1|12|TRBJ1-1|TRBV5-4
ASSRQGSNTEAF
>-|15|TRBJ1-3|TRBV21-1
ASSKARGGCSGNTIY
>TRBD1|15|TRBJ1-6|TRBV7-8
ASSLRGGDRANSPLH
>TRBD1|12|TRBJ1-5|TRBV2
ASSRTGRDQPQH
>-|14|TRBJ1-2|TRBV18
ASSPIVDGANYGYT
>TRBD1|15|TRBJ1-4|TRBV13
ASSLRIGQGRSEKLF
>-|11|TRBJ2-1|TRBV7-2
ASSYSSYNEQF
>-|9|TRBJ2-3|TRBV30
AWSVIEYKY
>-|13|TRBJ1-6|TRBV15
ATSRDSSYNSPLH
>-|11|TRBJ2-7|TRBV5-6
ASSPTPGNEQY
>-|11|TRBJ1-1|TRBV19
ASSFIGVTEAF
>-|14|TRBJ1-1|TRBV10-3
AISESGIGDRTEAF
>-|12|TRBJ1-1|TRBV3-1/TRBV3-2
ASRSIGDATEAF
>-|13|TRBJ1-5|TRBV7-2
ASSAQKGGNQPQH